This T cell receptor beta chain is from a study of blood T cell repertoires in COVID-19. Turning to the study itself: Acute-phase and convalescent COVID-19 samples originated in the United States, Italy and Spain. T cells, B-cell-depleted T cells, or PBMCs provided the cDNA or gDNA that served as material.

CDR3 length: 15 residues. The trim removed 5 bases at V and 1 base at J, leaving 6 bases unmatched. The germline V gene has CDR1 LNHDA and CDR2 SQIVND (reference sequence). Original analysis: Nucleated cell counts were estimated from reference gene primer amplification. Assay: immunoSEQ multiplex PCR; the TCRdb copy retains only in-frame clones and omits some. The V and J calls and clone size are taken from that table; D and trimming were inferred from the DNA. This table holds around 450,000 clones, roughly 89% found once. The chain recombines TRBV19 with TRBJ2-7; 9 bases line up with TRBD2. This sequence originates from a woman in her twenties or thirties with acute or convalescent COVID-19. Material: peripheral blood. Written as DNA, the CDR3 is TGTGCCAGTAGTCATAGCGGGGGCGATTCCTACGAGCAGTACTTC. Its translation: CASSHSGGDSYEQYF. Looking up the rest from reference TRBV19 and TRBJ2-7 gives the full variable domain: DGGITQSPKYLFRKEGQNVTLSCEQNLNHDAMYWYRQDPGQGLRLIYYSQIVNDFQKGDIAEGYSVSREKKESFPLTVTSAQKNPTAFYLCASSHSGGDSYEQYFGPGTRLTVT.